The source of this T cell receptor (beta chain) is a study of T cell clonotyping in hematopoietic cell transplantation. Notes on the study in general: Cells were unsorted, so CD4 and CD8 contributions were not separated. Broader posttransplant TCR repertoire diversity was predicted by graft donor and pretransplant recipient Inverse Simpson Index values. Few recipient clonotypes overlapped donors; over 95% were de novo at given depth. Recipient TCR diversity dropped after transplant; expanded clonotypes rose from day 30 to 180.

Profiled with immunoSEQ multiplex PCR; TCRdb holds only in-frame clones, not every one. The sample includes around 12,000 clones, about half of them seen just once. This CDR3 region has 15 residues. Germline V gene sequence: CDR1 MNHEY, CDR2 SVGAGI. V shed 2 bases and J shed 1 base, with 12 bases lying between them. To note about this clone: The antigen remains unidentified.

V and J are TRBV6-5 and TRBJ2-7; D is ambiguous. This TCR came from a man between 45 and 60 years old in good health. Some clones in this sample may be carry-over from other donors' samples. The sample was peripheral blood mononuclear cells. This chain's CDR3 is CASSYGWLTSYEQYF. CDR3 DNA: TGTGCCAGCAGTTACGGGTGGTTGACTTCCTACGAGCAGTACTTC.